One T cell receptor (beta chain) is described in this entry. Sequencing was performed with immunoSEQ multiplex PCR; in TCRdb, only in-frame clones are kept and a portion is missing. The table records roughly 75,000 clones, roughly 89% of them present only once. The sample is drawn from a study of OX40 agonist ivuxolimab in advanced cancers. This TCR came from an adult with an advanced solid tumor such as melanoma, head and neck, liver or kidney cancer. Here the sequenced sample was CD4+ or CD8+ T cells sorted from blood, taken in a trial of the OX40 agonist ivuxolimab.

The CDR3 DNA reads as TGTGCCAGCAGCTTATACCCAAGGACTTCAACCTACGAGCAGTACTTC. It is translated as CASSLYPRTSTYEQYF. V usage is TRBV11-2 and J usage is TRBJ2-7, with TRBD2 as a possible D gene (5 bases). Germline lookup yields CDR1 SGHAT and CDR2 FQNNGV. The CDR3 is 16 amino acids. Trimming removed 2 bases from V and 2 bases from J, with 16 bases in between. Filled out from reference TRBV11-2 and TRBJ2-7, the complete variable domain reads EAGVAQSPRYKIIEKRQSVAFWCNPISGHATLYWYQQILGQGPKLLIQFQNNGVVDDSQLPKDRFSAERLKGVDSTLKIQPAKLEDSAVYLCASSLYPRTSTYEQYFGPGTRLTVT.